One sample yielded the 27 T cell receptor beta chains listed below, sequenced in a study of vaccination and CD4 T cells after COVID-19. These receptors lack a known antigen. Oncomine TCR Beta short-read sequencing was applied to DNA from cultured CD4+ T cells. TCRdb fed the PCR reads into MiXCR, producing one record per CDR3 protein. The sample holds approximately 26,000 distinct CDR3 sequences, under 70% seen once. The treatment denotes: roughly 10-day PBMC culture with coronavirus spike peptide pools or control peptides (ViraFEST assay). Sequencing was performed on CD4+ T cells from blood, cultured in vitro. The source is a human donor who had recovered from COVID-19.

This clonotype was observed a handful of times. This chain uses TRBV27 with TRBJ1-3; D is ambiguous. This CDR3 contains 13 residues. Germline CDR1 and CDR2: MNHEY and SMNVEV (reference sequence). V lost 6 bases to trimming and J lost 6 bases, with 12 bases between them. The CDR3 nucleotides are TGTGCCAGCAGAGAGTTGGGCTCAAACACCATATATTTT. Protein sequence: CASRELGSNTIYF.

This chain joins TRBV7-9 and TRBJ2-3; 8 bases fit TRBD2. J lost 2 bases, V lost 9 bases, and 13 bases had no gene match. Germline V gives CDR1 SEHNR, CDR2 FQNEAQ (reference sequence). The CDR3 totals 16 residues. The CDR3 sequence is CASQHGGGPSTDTQYF. In DNA, the CDR3 is TGTGCCAGTCAGCACGGGGGGGGACCATCCACAGATACGCAGTATTTT.

V usage is TRBV12-3 or TRBV12-4 and J usage is TRBJ1-2; D not resolved. V lost 1 base and J 4 bases, leaving 7 bases between the germline ends. The length of the CDR3 is 13 residues. The CDR3 sequence is CASSLGVGYGYTF. The CDR3 DNA reads TGTGCCAGCAGTTTAGGAGTGGGCTATGGCTACACCTTC.

This chain uses TRBV19 with TRBJ2-3; TRBD2 matches at 11 bases. V lost 4 bases and J lost 3; bases outside the gene matches: 6. CDR3 length: 16 amino acids. Germline CDR1 and CDR2: LNHDA and SQIVND (reference sequence). The CDR3 nucleotides are TGTGCCAGTAGTAGACTAGCGGGACTCCGTACAGATACGCAGTATTTT. It is translated as CASSRLAGLRTDTQYF.

The chain uses TRBV20-1 and TRBJ1-5; no reliable D call. The CDR3 runs 17 residues. CDR1 DFQATT and CDR2 SNEGSKA come from the germline V gene (reference sequence). Trimming took 2 bases from V and 0 from J, leaving 17 bases between them. The CDR3 nucleotides read TGCAGTGCTAGATCCGATTTCTCAGGACTTAGCAATCAGCCCCAGCATTTT. Translation: CSARSDFSGLSNQPQHF.

The V call is TRBV4-1, the J call TRBJ1-3; D not certain. The CDR3 extends over 14 amino acids. Trimming left V 0 bases short and J 0 bases short, with 3 bases between. In germline, CDR1 is MGHRA, CDR2 YSYEKL. CDR3 sequence reads: CASSQDSSGNTIYF. The CDR3, as DNA: TGCGCCAGCAGCCAAGACTCCTCTGGAAACACCATATATTTT.

By its share, this clonotype is medium-sized (0.01 to 0.1%). The chain has TRBV19 and TRBJ1-1; D is ambiguous. CDR3 length equals 14 residues. V lost 6 bases and J lost 0, with 11 bases in between. The germline CDR1 and CDR2 sequences are LNHDA and SQIVND (reference sequence). The CDR3 nucleotides read TGTGCCAGTAGGATTGGACGGTTGAACACTGAAGCTTTCTTT. Protein sequence: CASRIGRLNTEAFF.

The chain carries TRBV20-1 and TRBJ1-5; 7 bases align to TRBD1. Per germline, CDR1 DFQATT and CDR2 SNEGSKA (reference sequence). The J segment lost 4 bases and the V segment lost 0 bases, leaving 6 bases of the junction unmatched. The CDR3 is 15 amino acids. The CDR3 nucleotides read TGCAGTGCTAGAGACCGACAGGGTGCAAATCAGCCCCAGCATTTT. Its translation: CSARDRQGANQPQHF.

The chain carries TRBV25-1 and TRBJ1-2; D unclear. Germline CDR1 reads MGHDK; CDR2 reads SYGVNS. V was clipped by 5 bases and J by 7 bases, with 11 bases between them. This CDR3 comprises 12 residues. The CDR3 protein is CASSREFFGYTF. CDR3 nucleotide sequence: TGTGCCAGCAGTCGGGAGTTCTTTGGCTACACCTTC.

The rearrangement links TRBV6-2 or TRBV6-3 to TRBJ2-5, with D perhaps given as TRBD1 or TRBD2 (5 bases each). Germline values: CDR1 MNHEY, CDR2 SVGEGT. The CDR3 consists of 15 residues. The germline V and J ends were trimmed by 7 bases and 2 bases, with 17 bases remaining between them. CDR3 DNA: TGTGCCAGCAAAACTCCCGTGGGACCGCAAGAGACCCAGTACTTC. It encodes CASKTPVGPQETQYF.

The rearrangement joins TRBV2 to TRBJ1-2, with D possibly being TRBD1 (5 bases). The CDR3 sequence is 13 residues long. Per the germline V gene, CDR1 is SNHLY and CDR2 is FYNNEI. V was clipped by 6 bases and J by 3 bases, with 11 bases between them. For the CDR3, the DNA is TGTGCCAGCAGATCCGACAGCTACTATGGCTACACCTTC. This encodes CASRSDSYYGYTF.

The rearrangement joins TRBV6-1 to TRBJ1-5; D is possibly TRBD1 (5 bases). Germline values: CDR1 MNHNS, CDR2 SASEGT. This CDR3 comprises 15 residues. Trimming took 2 bases from V and 2 from J, leaving 10 bases between them. CDR3 DNA: TGTGCCAGCAGTGAAATTATGGGGGGCAATCAGCCCCAGCATTTT. Translating it yields CASSEIMGGNQPQHF.

The chain employs TRBV7-9 and TRBJ1-3; D gene ambiguous. Germline CDR1 is SEHNR and CDR2 is FQNEAQ (reference sequence). There are 16 residues in the CDR3. V lost 1 base and J 1 base, leaving 11 bases between the germline ends. The CDR3 is CASSLEVSTSGNTIYF. The CDR3 nucleotides are TGTGCCAGCAGCTTAGAGGTCTCTACTTCTGGAAACACCATATATTTT.

The chain is built from TRBV24-1 and TRBJ2-5; D might be TRBD1 or TRBD2, each matching 5 bases. The V gene's germline CDR1 is KGHDR and CDR2 SFDVKD. There are 18 residues in the CDR3. The V and J ends lost 4 bases and 2 bases respectively, with 22 bases between them. The CDR3 spells CATSDLSKGESTQETQYF. Written as DNA, the CDR3 is TGTGCCACCAGTGACTTATCAAAAGGGGAGTCGACACAAGAGACCCAGTACTTC.

J is TRBJ1-5 and V is TRBV5-8; 9 nucleotides agree with TRBD1. J gave up 0 bases and V 3 bases, and 7 bases lay outside the gene matches. The germline gives CDR1 SGHTS, CDR2 YDEGEE. This CDR3 is built from 17 residues. The CDR3 here is CASSWTGEAYSNQPQHF. CDR3 coding DNA: TGTGCCAGCAGCTGGACAGGGGAAGCCTATAGCAATCAGCCCCAGCATTTT.

This clonotype came up a few times. The gene calls are TRBV7-2 and TRBJ2-7, with TRBD2 identical over 8 bases. The junction had 2 bases not matched to a gene; V was cut back by 1 base and J by 9 bases. The CDR3 sequence is 12 residues long. Germline CDR1 and CDR2: SGHTA and FQGNSA. CDR3 sequence: CASSLGLAGQYF. As DNA, the CDR3 is TGTGCCAGCAGCTTAGGGCTAGCGGGGCAGTACTTC.

CDR3 bases: TGTGCCAGCAGCATTCAGCGGGGTGCGGGGGAGACCCAGTACTTC. Encoded protein: CASSIQRGAGETQYF. V is TRBV7-3 and J is TRBJ2-5; 7 bases are a match to TRBD2. Germline V gene sequence: CDR1 SGHTA, CDR2 FQGTGA. Trimming took 5 bases from V and 5 from J; bases not matched to a gene: 11. This CDR3 spans 15 amino acids.

The chain joins TRBV7-9 to TRBJ2-7; 9 nucleotides match TRBD2. Trimming removed 6 bases from V and 2 bases from J; junction bases left unmatched: 8. The germline CDR1 and CDR2 sequences are SEHNR and FQNEAQ (reference sequence). This CDR3 has 15 residues. The CDR3, as DNA: TGTGCCAGCAGTTCCCGGACTAGCGAAACCTACGAGCAGTACTTC. Translating gives CASSSRTSETYEQYF. The variable domain in full, completed from reference TRBV7-9 and TRBJ2-7, reads DTGVSQNPRHKITKRGQNVTFRCDPISEHNRLYWYRQTLGQGPEFLTYFQNEAQLEKSRLLSDRFSAERPKGSFSTLEIQRTEQGDSAMYLCASSSRTSETYEQYFGPGTRLTVT.

V and J are TRBV4-3 and TRBJ1-5, with D maybe TRBD1 (6 bases). CDR3 length: 18 amino acids. Trimming took 0 bases from V and 1 from J, leaving 16 bases between them. Germline V gene lookup returns CDR1 LGHNA and CDR2 YSLEER. Here the CDR3 reads CASSQDGTGRRSNQPQHF. The CDR3 DNA reads as TGCGCCAGCAGCCAAGACGGCACAGGGAGGAGGAGCAATCAGCCCCAGCATTTT.

The CDR3: CSARDALWGYGYTF. CDR3 bases: TGCAGTGCTAGAGATGCTCTCTGGGGCTATGGCTACACCTTC. The V and J genes are TRBV20-1 and TRBJ1-2; D remains ambiguous. CDR1 and CDR2 from the germline V gene are DFQATT and SNEGSKA (reference sequence). The CDR3 has 14 amino acids. The ends were cut back, 0 bases at V and 4 bases at J, with 12 bases in the middle.

A single count supports this clonotype. J is TRBJ1-5 and V is TRBV6-5, with no clear D. This CDR3 region has 12 residues. V was pared by 2 bases and J by 8 bases, with 7 bases between. The V gene's germline CDR1 is MNHEY and CDR2 SVGAGI. The CDR3 sequence is CASSYPGEPQHF. CDR3 bases: TGTGCCAGCAGTTACCCCGGGGAGCCCCAGCATTTT.

CDR3 region: CSARGPRGGYGYTF. The CDR3 DNA reads as TGCAGTGCTAGAGGTCCCCGGGGCGGCTATGGCTACACCTTC. The gene calls are TRBV20-1 and TRBJ1-2; the D gene is possibly TRBD1 (5 bases). Trimming stripped 1 base from V and 4 bases from J, with 13 bases between. Germline loops: CDR1 DFQATT, CDR2 SNEGSKA (reference sequence). CDR3 length equals 14 residues.

The J gene is TRBJ2-3, the V gene TRBV20-1; 11 bases map to TRBD2. Germline-derived CDR1 and CDR2 are DFQATT and SNEGSKA (reference sequence). V trimming: 5 bases; J trimming: 2 bases; junction bases outside the gene matches: 9. The CDR3 covers 16 residues. The CDR3 region is CSAPPGTSGNTDTQYF. The CDR3 DNA reads TGCAGTGCTCCCCCGGGGACTAGCGGAAACACAGATACGCAGTATTTT.

The chain joins TRBV18 to TRBJ1-6; no firm D call. Germline assignment: CDR1 KGHSH and CDR2 LQKENI. Trimming removed 2 bases at V and 6 bases at J, with 8 bases between. The CDR3 covers 14 residues. The CDR3: CASSPGPGNSPLHF. DNA for the CDR3: TGTGCCAGCTCACCAGGACCGGGTAATTCACCCCTCCACTTT.

This chain links TRBV20-1 with TRBJ2-1; possibly TRBD2 for D (5 bases). This CDR3 contains 14 residues. The V end lost 3 bases, the J end lost 0 bases, and 9 bases lay between the germline ends. CDR1 and CDR2 from the germline V gene are DFQATT and SNEGSKA (reference sequence). For the CDR3, the DNA is TGCAGTGCTAGGGGGAGCCTCTCCTACAATGAGCAGTTCTTC. Its protein is CSARGSLSYNEQFF.

This clonotype was counted only a few times. The genes are TRBV20-1 and TRBJ2-7; D unclear. Per the germline V gene, CDR1 is DFQATT and CDR2 is SNEGSKA (reference sequence). This CDR3 has 10 residues. V was cut by 6 bases and J by 4 bases, with 7 bases left in between. The CDR3 DNA sequence: TGCAGTGCCATAGATTACGAGCAGTACTTC. Translating gives CSAIDYEQYF.

V is TRBV4-3 and J is TRBJ1-1; unclear D gene. The CDR3 sequence is 10 residues long. The V gene lost 4 bases and the J gene lost 11 bases, with 8 bases spanning the gap. Germline CDR1 and CDR2: LGHNA and YSLEER. For the CDR3, the DNA is TGCGCCAGCAGCCTAAAGACGGCTTTCTTT. Translating gives CASSLKTAFF.